The following is a TCR beta chain sequence with its context. The antigen is unknown. Trimming took 4 bases from V and 5 from J, leaving 14 bases between them. The CDR3 has 14 amino acids. CDR1 and CDR2 (germline): SGHTA, FQGNSA. Generated by immunoSEQ multiplex PCR, the TCRdb table keeps only in-frame clones and is missing some. The sample has about 32,000 clones; about 90% are singletons. The sample is drawn from a study of T cells after posttransplantation cyclophosphamide. Findings and limits, study-wide: Tissue-infiltrating T cells from skin or gut overlapped little with blood T cells. TRB clonality was highly associated with recipient CMV seropositivity and reactivation. Later post-transplant blood repertoires were often dominated by donor CD8+ memory clones.

Specimen: PBMCs. The genes are TRBV7-2 and TRBJ1-1; tentative D call: TRBD1 (6 bases). The sequence was collected from a woman aged 40 to 50 with a blood cancer, CMV-positive, and with a related stem cell donor. CDR3 sequence reads: CASSSDWGRTEAFF. Here the CDR3 DNA reads TGTGCCAGCAGCTCCGATTGGGGGCGGACTGAAGCTTTCTTT.